The 21 T cell receptor beta chains given below trace back to one sample, sequenced in a study of T cells in Graves' hyperthyroidism and ophthalmopathy (dated by TCRdb to the late 2010s). Receptor amplification or capture employed multiplex PCR. The instrument given in TCRdb is Illumina HiSeq 2000. The TCR beta CDR3 regions were amplified from RNA transcripts. For the first round of RT-PCR on the TCR CDR3, the HTBI primer set was used together with the Qiagen OneStep RT-PCR kit. TCRdb reprocessed the public reads (quality trimming at Q25 with fastp, clone calling with MiXCR) and kept in-frame beta chains. Each entry merges the rows of one CDR3 protein and shows their most common DNA and genes. The sample includes some 270,000 distinct CDR3 sequences, with roughly 15% observed a single time. Roughly 8.2% of the sample is held by the ten biggest clonotypes. Material for sequencing was blood. The receptors shown here come from a woman between 40 and 50 years old with Graves' hyperthyroidism.

This clonotype was counted only a few times. The V and J genes are TRBV13 and TRBJ2-5; 12 nucleotides agree with TRBD2. This CDR3 is 15 amino acids long. V shed 5 bases and J 3 bases; nucleotides not matched to a gene: 4. Germline loops: CDR1 PRHDT, CDR2 FYEKMQ (reference sequence). CDR3 amino acids: CASSPSGRGEETQYF. CDR3 in DNA: TGTGCCAGCAGCCCTAGCGGGAGGGGGGAAGAGACCCAGTACTTC.

The V gene is TRBV18, the J gene TRBJ2-1, with D possibly being TRBD1 or TRBD2 (6 bases each). This CDR3 is built from 14 residues. Trimming took off 4 bases at V and 2 bases at J, with 9 bases between the two ends. Germline assignment: CDR1 KGHSH and CDR2 LQKENI. CDR3 residues: CASSHGGPYNEQFF. The DNA for the CDR3 is TGTGCCAGCTCACACGGGGGCCCCTACAATGAGCAGTTCTTC. Full variable domain (outside the CDR3, taken from reference TRBV18 and TRBJ2-1): NAGVMQNPRHLVRRRGQEARLRCSPMKGHSHVYWYRQLPEEGLKFMVYLQKENIIDESGMPKERFSAEFPKEGPSILRIQQVVRGDSAAYFCASSHGGPYNEQFFGPGTRLTVL.

This clonotype was recorded a few times. A read error is possible here, since a much larger clone lies one base away. The CDR3 bases are TGTGCCAGCAGCCACTCGGGGCCACAAGAGACCCAGTACTTC. Encoded protein: CASSHSGPQETQYF. V gene TRBV11-2 combines with J gene TRBJ2-5; either TRBD1 or TRBD2 may fit D (5 bases each). Trimming removed 5 bases from V and 2 bases from J, with 12 bases in between. The germline CDR1 and CDR2 sequences are SGHAT and FQNNGV. This CDR3 region has 14 residues.

This clonotype occurred many times. The CDR3 region is CSVEKIGGSGDTQYF. The DNA for the CDR3 is TGCAGCGTTGAGAAAATTGGCGGGAGTGGAGATACGCAGTATTTT. The chain couples TRBV29-1 to TRBJ2-3; the match to TRBD2 covers 7 bases. The CDR3 covers 15 residues. Germline V CDR1 and CDR2: SQVTM, ANQGSEA. The trim removed 3 bases at V and 5 bases at J, leaving 11 bases unmatched.

This chain links TRBV27 with TRBJ2-1; 7 bases match TRBD2. In germline, CDR1 is MNHEY, CDR2 SMNVEV (reference sequence). The CDR3 runs 18 residues. Unmatched junction bases numbered 11, after V lost 2 bases and J lost 1 base. The CDR3 here is CASSLSGGRTSSYNEQFF. As DNA, the CDR3 is TGTGCCAGCAGTTTAAGCGGCGGGCGGACTAGTTCCTACAATGAGCAGTTCTTC.

This clonotype was detected many times. The chain has TRBV2 and TRBJ1-3; TRBD1 agrees at 7 bases. With 6 bases clipped from V and 0 bases from J, the junction kept 8 bases outside the gene matches. The length of the CDR3 is 16 residues. Germline assignment: CDR1 SNHLY and CDR2 FYNNEI. The CDR3 sequence is CASSVYRTGSGNTIYF. CDR3 coding DNA: TGTGCCAGCAGCGTGTATAGGACAGGCTCTGGAAACACCATATATTTT.

This clonotype was counted at least ten times. The rearrangement uses TRBV7-8 and TRBJ2-7, with TRBD1 matching over 10 bases. Germline V gene lookup returns CDR1 SGHVS and CDR2 FQNEAQ. This CDR3 has 15 residues. Trimming cost V 8 bases and J 3 bases; bases outside gene matches: 10. CDR3 sequence reads: CASGYLGTGVYEQYF. DNA for the CDR3: TGTGCCAGCGGATATCTAGGGACAGGGGTCTACGAGCAGTACTTC.

There are many counts of this clonotype. The genes are TRBV16 and TRBJ1-1, with 10 bases matching TRBD1. The J segment lost 4 bases and the V segment lost 4 bases, leaving 3 bases of the junction unmatched. The V gene's germline CDR1 is KGHSY and CDR2 FQNENV. The CDR3 is made up of 14 amino acids. CDR3 in amino acids: CASSRGQGVTEAFF. For the CDR3, the DNA is TGTGCCAGCAGCCGAGGACAGGGGGTCACTGAAGCTTTCTTT.

CDR3 sequence reads: CAISELGFLTDTQYF. The CDR3 DNA reads as TGTGCCATCAGTGAATTAGGATTTCTCACAGATACGCAGTATTTT. The rearrangement joins TRBV10-3 to TRBJ2-3; D call uncertain. V gave up 3 bases and J gave up 2 bases, with 12 bases separating them. The V gene's germline CDR1 is ENHRY and CDR2 SYGVKD. This CDR3 region has 15 residues.

This clonotype occurred a few times. The rearrangement links TRBV4-1 to TRBJ2-7, with D unclear. In germline, CDR1 is MGHRA, CDR2 YSYEKL. The CDR3 has 16 residues. Trimming pared 2 bases from V and 5 bases from J, leaving 19 bases between. This CDR3 is CASSQKTGPAADEQYF. The CDR3 nucleotides read TGCGCCAGCAGCCAAAAAACCGGGCCTGCGGCCGACGAGCAGTACTTC.

The chain employs TRBV4-1 and TRBJ2-7; no firm D call. The CDR3 covers 17 residues. CDR1 is MGHRA and CDR2 is YSYEKL in the germline V gene. The V end was cut by 6 bases, the J end by 0 bases, with 21 bases between. CDR3 residues: CASSHVWPRRSSYEQYF. The CDR3 nucleotides read TGCGCCAGCAGTCACGTCTGGCCGCGCAGGAGCTCCTACGAGCAGTACTTC.

This clonotype was counted at least ten times. V gene TRBV2 combines with J gene TRBJ2-1; 14 bases match TRBD2. This CDR3 is built from 16 residues. Trimming cost V 5 bases and J 1 base; bases outside gene matches: 1. Germline CDR1 SNHLY, CDR2 FYNNEI. The CDR3 DNA reads TGTGCCAGCAGTCGGACTAGCGGGAGGTCCTACAATGAGCAGTTCTTC. Translated, it gives CASSRTSGRSYNEQFF.

At least ten counts were recorded for this clonotype. The V gene is TRBV6-1, the J gene TRBJ2-7; TRBD1 agrees at 10 bases. This CDR3 is built from 14 residues. Germline CDR1 and CDR2: MNHNS and SASEGT. V gave up 8 bases and J gave up 5 bases; unmatched junction bases: 9. The CDR3 DNA sequence: TGTGCCAGCTTCAGGCGGGACAGGGGCCACGAGCAGTACTTC. Translation gives CASFRRDRGHEQYF.

This clonotype was counted many times. The J gene is TRBJ2-1, the V gene TRBV9, with a tentative D call TRBD2 (6 bases). CDR1 and CDR2 (germline): SGDLS, YYNGEE. The ends were cut back, 3 bases at V and 2 bases at J, with 24 bases in the middle. The CDR3 has 19 amino acids. The CDR3 region has the DNA TGTGCCAGCAGCGAAGCTACATCAGAGCGGGTGGGTCCCTACAATGAGCAGTTCTTC. This sequence encodes CASSEATSERVGPYNEQFF.

DNA for the CDR3: TGTGCCAGCAGCCCCCCCGCAGGGGAGCATCAGCCCCAGCATTTT. Its protein product is CASSPPAGEHQPQHF. This chain joins TRBV5-8 and TRBJ1-5; D perhaps matches TRBD1 (6 bases). The ends were cut back, 4 bases at V and 5 bases at J, with 16 bases in the middle. CDR3 size: 15 residues. The germline V gene encodes CDR1 SGHTS and CDR2 YDEGEE.

The chain recombines TRBV20-1 with TRBJ2-7, with D perhaps TRBD2 (5 bases). The CDR3 is 11 residues long. Trimming pared 2 bases from V and 5 bases from J, leaving 7 bases between. The germline V gene has CDR1 DFQATT and CDR2 SNEGSKA (reference sequence). CDR3 coding DNA: TGCAGTGCTAGACGCGGGCACGAGCAGTACTTC. It is translated as CSARRGHEQYF.

The chain uses TRBV27 and TRBJ2-1, with 7 bases that match TRBD2. The CDR3 contains 15 residues. The germline V gene has CDR1 MNHEY and CDR2 SMNVEV (reference sequence). Germline trimming cut 2 bases from V and 3 bases from J; bases unmatched to any gene: 4. The CDR3: CASSLRREYYNEQFF. In DNA form, the CDR3 reads TGTGCCAGCAGTTTAAGGCGGGAGTACTACAATGAGCAGTTCTTC.

The table lists this clonotype with many counts. The V call is TRBV29-1, the J call TRBJ1-1; TRBD1 is a possible D gene (5 bases). V was clipped by 5 bases and J by 6 bases, with 16 bases between them. The CDR3 covers 13 residues. CDR1 is SQVTM, CDR2 ANQGSEA, per germline. The CDR3 protein is CSVSGGRGAEAFF. The CDR3 DNA reads as TGCAGCGTTTCCGGGGGGAGAGGGGCTGAAGCTTTCTTT. Full variable domain (remainder filled in from reference TRBV29-1 and TRBJ1-1): SAVISQKPSRDICQRGTSLTIQCQVDSQVTMMFWYRQQPGQSLTLIATANQGSEATYESGFVIDKFPISRPNLTFSTLTVSNMSPEDSSIYLCSVSGGRGAEAFFGQGTRLTVV.

The genes are TRBV4-1 and TRBJ1-2, with 9 bases identical to TRBD1. This CDR3 has 16 residues. Trimming took 1 base from V and 3 from J; bases not matched to a gene: 6. Germline CDR1 reads MGHRA; CDR2 reads YSYEKL. CDR3 residues: CASSQGRQGVDYGYTF. In DNA, the CDR3 is TGCGCCAGCAGCCAAGGTCGACAGGGGGTTGACTATGGCTACACCTTC.

This clonotype has a count of ten or more. The chain uses TRBV5-4 and TRBJ1-2, with 7 positions matching TRBD1. Germline-derived CDR1 and CDR2 are SGHNT and YYREEE (reference sequence). The CDR3 contains 16 residues. V lost 0 bases and J lost 8; bases outside the gene matches: 13. For the CDR3, the DNA is TGTGCCAGCAGCTTGGCAAGATTGGGGACAGTGATGGGCTACACCTTC. Amino acids: CASSLARLGTVMGYTF.

This chain uses TRBV18 with TRBJ2-1; D call uncertain. V was trimmed by 2 bases and J by 0 bases, leaving 5 bases between them. Germline assignment: CDR1 KGHSH and CDR2 LQKENI. This CDR3 has 14 amino acids. The CDR3: CASSPMSSYNEQFF. In nucleotides, the CDR3 is TGTGCCAGCTCACCAATGAGCTCCTACAATGAGCAGTTCTTC.